This TCR beta chain stems from a study of shared clonotypes between healthy human individuals. The study, taken as a whole, reports: Four donors held approximately 5% of naive CD4 clonotypes in common. Compared with memory subsets, naive subsets generally had larger estimated richness.

Profiling relied on immunoSEQ multiplex PCR, and the TCRdb table lists in-frame clones only, not all of them. This table has approximately 2.4 million clones, nearly 97% appearing once. Regarding this clone: Its antigen is still unknown.

The CDR3 has 13 amino acids. J gave up 2 bases and V 6 bases, and 4 bases lay outside the gene matches. CDR1 and CDR2 from the germline V gene are SQVTM and ANQGSEA. The receptor comes from a man younger than 35 in good health. The sample consisted of naive CD4+ T cells sorted from blood. Subset noted: CD45RA+ positively selected. The chain couples TRBV29-1 to TRBJ2-5; 9 bases line up with TRBD1. The CDR3 spells CSVIGQGQETQYF. Here the CDR3 DNA reads TGCAGCGTGATAGGACAGGGGCAAGAGACCCAGTACTTC. The full variable domain, its missing parts supplied by reference TRBV29-1 and TRBJ2-5, is SAVISQKPSRDICQRGTSLTIQCQVDSQVTMMFWYRQQPGQSLTLIATANQGSEATYESGFVIDKFPISRPNLTFSTLTVSNMSPEDSSIYLCSVIGQGQETQYFGPGTRLLVL.